Listed below are T cell receptor beta chains from one sample, sequenced in a study of T cell repertoires in cytomegalovirus infection. MiXCR, applied by TCRdb to the reads, yields one record per CDR3 protein. The table has some 120,000 distinct CDR3 sequences, around 10% seen once. What these receptors recognize is not known. Input material: PBMCs, sequenced either directly or after in vitro stimulation (not recorded which). These receptors were collected from a human donor in good health (CMV status not recorded). Some clones in this sample may be carry-over from other donors' samples. Each CDR3 is given with its conserved first and last residue. A D gene is named only where the DNA matches it firmly. Rows give clone size only sometimes, using once, few, many, or a class for an expanded clone.

>TRBD2|TRBJ2-1|TRBV11-2|-
CASSLTWTSGSAHNEQFF
TGTGCCAGCAGCCTAACATGGACTAGCGGGAGTGCCCACAATGAGCAGTTCTTC
>TRBD2|TRBJ2-2|TRBV7-2|many
CASSLNPAGASGELFF
TGTGCCAGCAGCTTAAATCCAGCGGGAGCATCCGGGGAGCTGTTTTTT
>-|TRBJ2-1|TRBV7-2|-
CASSLGGGNEQFF
TGTGCCAGCAGCTTAGGGGGCGGGAATGAGCAGTTCTTC
>-|TRBJ1-5|TRBV27|-
CASSPHGGWQPQHF
TGTGCCAGCAGTCCCCACGGGGGATGGCAGCCCCAGCATTTT
>-|TRBJ2-3|TRBV20-1|few
CSARDLGGGGDTQYF
TGCAGTGCTAGAGATCTGGGGGGAGGCGGAGATACGCAGTATTTT
>TRBD2|TRBJ2-1|TRBV7-2|many
CASSLTSGDNNEQFF
TGTGCCAGCAGCTTGACTAGCGGGGATAACAATGAGCAGTTCTTC
>-|TRBJ2-5|TRBV5-4|few
CASSFPGMRTETQYF
TGTGCCAGCAGCTTTCCAGGGATGAGGACTGAGACCCAGTACTTC
>-|TRBJ1-2|TRBV4-3|few
CASSQEGRVTAGYTF
TGCGCCAGCAGCCAAGAGGGCAGGGTGACGGCTGGCTACACCTTC
>-|TRBJ1-4|TRBV5-4|many
CASSADSTYNEKLFF
TGTGCCAGCAGCGCGGACAGCACTTATAATGAAAAACTGTTTTTT
>-|TRBJ2-1|TRBV7-2|many
CASSALVSLYNEQFF
TGTGCCAGCAGCGCCTTAGTGTCGCTCTACAATGAGCAGTTCTTC
>-|TRBJ2-2|TRBV2|few
CASIGRDTGELFF
TGTGCCAGCATAGGCCGCGACACCGGGGAGCTGTTTTTT
>-|TRBJ1-2|TRBV28|-
CASSKGLGYTF
TGTGCCAGCAGTAAGGGGTTGGGCTACACCTTC
>-|TRBJ1-3|TRBV15|-
CATSRDWDGNTIYF
TGTGCCACCAGCAGAGATTGGGATGGAAACACCATATATTTT
>-|TRBJ2-7|TRBV6-8|few
CASSYRLLGLYEQYF
TGTGCCAGCAGTTACCGGCTCTTGGGGCTCTACGAGCAGTACTTC
>-|TRBJ1-1|TRBV4-1|-
CASSQASISNTEAFF
TGCGCCAGCAGCCAAGCCAGCATATCGAACACTGAAGCTTTCTTT
>-|TRBJ2-3|TRBV5-6|many
CASSLDLTDTQYF
TGTGCCAGCAGCTTGGACTTGACAGATACGCAGTATTTT
>-|TRBJ1-5|TRBV20-1|few
CSANSPGGRGNQPQHF
TGCAGTGCTAATTCCCCGGGGGGCCGCGGCAATCAGCCCCAGCATTTT
>-|TRBJ1-4|TRBV6-8|-
CASSSRDPGQKLFF
TGTGCCAGCAGCTCACGGGACCCGGGCCAAAAACTGTTTTTT
>-|TRBJ1-3|TRBV4-1|-
CASSQLLGNTIYF
TGCGCCAGCAGCCAACTCCTCGGAAACACCATATATTTT
>TRBD1|TRBJ1-1|TRBV12-3/TRBV12-4|-
CASSLRQGAMNTEAFF
TGTGCCAGCAGTTTAAGACAGGGGGCAATGAACACTGAAGCTTTCTTT
>-|TRBJ2-1|TRBV19|many
CASSILASGYNEQFF
TGTGCCAGTAGTATCCTAGCAAGTGGGTACAATGAGCAGTTCTTC
>-|TRBJ1-1|TRBV29-1|few
CSASSRGAAFF
TGCAGCGCCTCTAGTCGGGGGGCGGCTTTCTTT
>-|TRBJ1-3|TRBV12-3/TRBV12-4|-
CASSIDYSGNTIYF
TGTGCCAGCAGTATAGATTACTCTGGAAACACCATATATTTT
>-|TRBJ1-4|TRBV7-2|many
CASSLAFGEKLFF
TGTGCCAGCAGCTTAGCGTTCGGTGAAAAACTGTTTTTT